The 12 T cell receptor beta chains below all came from one sample that was sequenced in a study of blood T cell repertoires in COVID-19. Profiling relied on immunoSEQ multiplex PCR, and the TCRdb table lists in-frame clones only, not all of them. The table lists about 160,000 clones, around 80% of them singletons, with more than 3% in the top ten. Sequenced sample: PBMCs or T cells enriched from blood (not recorded which). These receptor sequences come from a woman aged 60-75 years who had recovered from COVID-19.

This clone turned up a few times. Written as DNA, the CDR3 is TGTGCCTGGAGACCAAACAGGGTTGGAAACACCATATATTTT. This translates into CAWRPNRVGNTIYF. The chain combines TRBV30 with TRBJ1-3; weak D call: TRBD1 (6 bases). CDR3 length: 14 residues. Trimming removed 3 bases from V and 3 bases from J, with 12 bases in between. Germline V lookup: CDR1 GTSNPN, CDR2 SVGIG (reference sequence).

The chain employs TRBV2 and TRBJ2-3; TRBD2 agrees at 13 bases. The CDR3 runs 17 residues. CDR1 and CDR2 (germline): SNHLY, FYNNEI. V dropped 5 bases and J dropped 1; count of bases not matched to a gene: 6. Here the CDR3 reads CASSRWTSGGGTDTQYF. The CDR3 region has the DNA TGTGCCAGCAGTAGATGGACTAGCGGGGGTGGCACAGATACGCAGTATTTT.

V usage is TRBV6-6 and J usage is TRBJ1-2; 9 nucleotides match TRBD1. This CDR3 region has 15 residues. The germline V gene encodes CDR1 MNHNY and CDR2 SVGAGI (reference sequence). V was clipped by 6 bases and J by 4 bases; unmatched bases: 9. The DNA of the CDR3 is TGTGCCAGCAGATTACTGGACAGGGGATCCTATGGCTACACCTTC. Protein: CASRLLDRGSYGYTF.

The chain combines TRBV19 with TRBJ1-4; D gene unclear. This CDR3 comprises 14 residues. The ends were cut back, 0 bases at V and 4 bases at J, with 6 bases in the middle. The V gene's germline CDR1 is LNHDA and CDR2 SQIVND (reference sequence). CDR3 region: CASSIDGVNEKLFF. The CDR3 nucleotides are TGTGCCAGTAGTATAGACGGAGTTAATGAAAAACTGTTTTTT.

V usage is TRBV5-5 and J usage is TRBJ2-2; TRBD2 agrees at 9 bases. CDR3 length equals 15 residues. Germline CDR1 SGHKS, CDR2 YYEKEE (reference sequence). V dropped 4 bases and J dropped 3; count of bases not matched to a gene: 4. The CDR3, as DNA: TGTGCCAGCAGCAGACTAGCGGCTTACACCGGGGAGCTGTTTTTT. Encoded protein: CASSRLAAYTGELFF.

The chain has TRBV27 and TRBJ2-7, with TRBD2 matching over 9 bases. The CDR3 runs to 13 residues. Germline values: CDR1 MNHEY, CDR2 SMNVEV (reference sequence). V was pared by 6 bases and J by 4 bases, with 4 bases of the junction left unmatched. In DNA form, the CDR3 reads TGTGCCAGCAGCCTAGCGGGGATGTACGAGCAGTACTTC. Its protein is CASSLAGMYEQYF.

This clone was observed a few times. Here the CDR3 DNA reads TGTGCCAGTAGTATGACAGGGGCGGACGAGCAGTACTTC. Its protein is CASSMTGADEQYF. This chain joins TRBV19 and TRBJ2-7; TRBD1 matches at 8 bases. Germline-derived CDR1 and CDR2 are LNHDA and SQIVND (reference sequence). Trimming took 3 bases from V and 5 from J; bases not matched to a gene: 3. The CDR3 sequence is 13 residues long.

This clone was seen once. The chain couples TRBV18 to TRBJ1-1; the D is unclear. V was shortened by 0 bases and J by 4 bases, with 12 bases between the two germline ends. Germline V gene sequence: CDR1 KGHSH, CDR2 LQKENI. The CDR3 totals 15 residues. The chain's CDR3 is CASSPPRAGVTEAFF. As DNA, the CDR3 is TGTGCCAGCTCACCACCTAGGGCCGGGGTCACTGAAGCTTTCTTT.

J is TRBJ1-1 and V is TRBV29-1, with 7 bases that match TRBD1. The V segment lost 8 bases and the J segment 0 bases; nucleotides outside the gene matches: 6. In germline, CDR1 is SQVTM, CDR2 ANQGSEA. CDR3 length: 13 amino acids. This CDR3 reads CSTQGTLNTEAFF. The DNA for the CDR3 is TGCAGCACACAGGGGACTCTGAACACTGAAGCTTTCTTT.

V gene TRBV28 combines with J gene TRBJ2-1; TRBD1 is a possible D gene (5 bases). This CDR3 is 13 amino acids long. Germline lookup yields CDR1 MDHEN and CDR2 SYDVKM. Trimming removed 7 bases from V and 7 bases from J, with 14 bases in between. The CDR3 sequence: CASTGHPVNEQFF. The CDR3 nucleotides read TGTGCCAGCACCGGACACCCAGTGAATGAGCAGTTCTTC.

The chain employs TRBV5-1 and TRBJ1-6, with TRBD1 matching over 7 bases. Germline trimming cut 4 bases from V and 5 bases from J; bases unmatched to any gene: 6. Germline lookup yields CDR1 SGHRS and CDR2 YFSETQ. The CDR3 loop spans 15 amino acids. The CDR3 DNA reads as TGCGCCAGCAGCACCGGGACAGCTAATAATTCACCCCTCCACTTT. Its protein is CASSTGTANNSPLHF.

V usage is TRBV6-5 and J usage is TRBJ2-5, with a weak D call TRBD1 (6 bases). The CDR3 contains 15 residues. Germline assignment: CDR1 MNHEY and CDR2 SVGAGI. The V and J ends lost 4 bases and 0 bases respectively, with 12 bases between them. The CDR3 DNA follows: TGTGCCAGCAGTTTGCAAAGGGGGTACCAAGAGACCCAGTACTTC. This codes for CASSLQRGYQETQYF.